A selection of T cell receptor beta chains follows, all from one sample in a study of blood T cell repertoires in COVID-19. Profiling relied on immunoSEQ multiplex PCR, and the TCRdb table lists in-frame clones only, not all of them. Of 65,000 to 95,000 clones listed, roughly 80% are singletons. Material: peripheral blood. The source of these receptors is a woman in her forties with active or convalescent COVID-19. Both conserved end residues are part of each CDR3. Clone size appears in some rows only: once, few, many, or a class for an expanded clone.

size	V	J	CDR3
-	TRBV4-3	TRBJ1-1	CASSQDRHRKNTEAFF
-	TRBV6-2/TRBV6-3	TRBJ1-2	CASSRTGSNYGYTF
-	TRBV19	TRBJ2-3	CATGTSGRGTDTQYF
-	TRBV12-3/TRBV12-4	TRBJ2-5	CASSLLLEETQYF
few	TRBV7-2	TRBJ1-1	CASSFSDGGATEAFF
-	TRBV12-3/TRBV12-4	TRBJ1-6	CASSPVGGPPLHF
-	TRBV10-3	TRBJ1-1	CAITRTGWTEAFF
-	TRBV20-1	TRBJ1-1	CSASYAGAGTEAFF
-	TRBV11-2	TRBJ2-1	CASTISGRAAEQFF
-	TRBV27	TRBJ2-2	CASSFEWAGGTGELFF
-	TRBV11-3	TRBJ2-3	CASSLEGDTQYF
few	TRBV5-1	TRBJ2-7	CASSLGAGVSYEQYF
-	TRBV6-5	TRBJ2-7	CASSLTRTYTYEQYF
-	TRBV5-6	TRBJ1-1	CASSLDRDTEAFF
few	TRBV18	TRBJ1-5	CASSPKRDQPQHF
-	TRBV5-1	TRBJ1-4	CASSLGDSVEKLFF
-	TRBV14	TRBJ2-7	CASSQYNSRTEQYF
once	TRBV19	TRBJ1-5	CASKGGDQPQHF
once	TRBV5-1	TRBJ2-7	CASSLGTNSYEQYF
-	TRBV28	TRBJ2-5	CASSPLAVQETQYF
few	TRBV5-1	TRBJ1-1	CASSLQRANTEAFF
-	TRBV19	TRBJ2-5	CASGERETQYF
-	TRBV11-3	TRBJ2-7	CASSLAAGKHYEQYF
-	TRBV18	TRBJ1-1	CASSPSGTAGTEAFF
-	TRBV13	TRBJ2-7	CASSLQGISYEQYF
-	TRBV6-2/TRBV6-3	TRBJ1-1	CASSYGGQDTEAFF
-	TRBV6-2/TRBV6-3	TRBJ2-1	CASSLLAGGSLTNEQFF
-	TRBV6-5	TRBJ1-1	CASSYGTGMGTEAFF
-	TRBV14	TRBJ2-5	CASSSRDRGLLRGDRQETQYF
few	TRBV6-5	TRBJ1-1	CASRPAEGLAFF
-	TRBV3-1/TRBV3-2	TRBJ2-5	CASSQSVGGWETQYF
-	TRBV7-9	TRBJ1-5	CASSLAQGTYSNQPQHF
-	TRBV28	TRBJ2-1	CASSLGLAGGRGNEQFF
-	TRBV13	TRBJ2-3	CASSATSTDTQYF
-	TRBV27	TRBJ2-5	CASSSLGGNQETQYF
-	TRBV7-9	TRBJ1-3	CASSFGGTVPKSGNTIYF
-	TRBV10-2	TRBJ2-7	CASRGSAKYEQYF